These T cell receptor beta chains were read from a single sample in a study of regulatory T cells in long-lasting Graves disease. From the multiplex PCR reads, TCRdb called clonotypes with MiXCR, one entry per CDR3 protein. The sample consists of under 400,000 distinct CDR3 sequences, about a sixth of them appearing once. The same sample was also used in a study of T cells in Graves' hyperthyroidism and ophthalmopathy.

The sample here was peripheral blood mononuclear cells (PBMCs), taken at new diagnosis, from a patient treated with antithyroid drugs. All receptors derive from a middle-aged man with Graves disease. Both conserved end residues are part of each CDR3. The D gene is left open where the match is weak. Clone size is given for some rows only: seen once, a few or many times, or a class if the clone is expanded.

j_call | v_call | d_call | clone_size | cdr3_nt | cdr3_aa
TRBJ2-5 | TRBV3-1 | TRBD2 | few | TGTGCCAGCAGCCAAGATTTTCTCGGTGGACTAGCGGGCCTAATCCAAGAGACCCAGTACTTC | CASSQDFLGGLAGLIQETQYF
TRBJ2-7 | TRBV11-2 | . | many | TGTGCCAGCAGCTACAAGAGGTTATCCTACGAGCAGTACTTC | CASSYKRLSYEQYF
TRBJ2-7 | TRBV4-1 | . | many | TGCGCCAGCAGCCACACAGTCTTAGGCCTTTACGAGCAGTACTTC | CASSHTVLGLYEQYF
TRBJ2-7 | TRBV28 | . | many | TGTGCCAGCAGTTTATCCCAGGGTCTAGTCCACGAGCAGTACTTC | CASSLSQGLVHEQYF
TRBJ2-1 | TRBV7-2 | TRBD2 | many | TGTGCCAGCAGTCGAGGACTAGCGGGGTACTCCTACAATGAGCAGTTCTTC | CASSRGLAGYSYNEQFF
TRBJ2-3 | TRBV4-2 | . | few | TGTGCCAGCAGCCCCCGGAAAGCGGGCCAAGATACGCAGTATTTT | CASSPRKAGQDTQYF
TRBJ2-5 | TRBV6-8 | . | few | TGTGCCAGCCAGAGTTCGCAAGAGACCCAGTACTTC | CASQSSQETQYF
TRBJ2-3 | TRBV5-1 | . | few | TGCGCCAGCAGCTTGGAGGTTGAGCGGGCCACAGATACGCAGTATTTT | CASSLEVERATDTQYF
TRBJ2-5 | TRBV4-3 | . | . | TGCGCCAGCAGCCAAGAATCCCTCATGTTGACCCAGTACTTC | CASSQESLMLTQYF
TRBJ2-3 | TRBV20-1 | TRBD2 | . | TGCAGTGCTAGCGCTTCAATACTAGCGGGAGGCACAGATACGCAGTATTTT | CSASASILAGGTDTQYF
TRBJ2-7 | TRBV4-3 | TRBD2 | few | TGCGCCAGCAGCCAGGATCTAGCGGGGCCCTACGAGCAGTACTTC | CASSQDLAGPYEQYF
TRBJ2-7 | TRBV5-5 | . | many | TGTGCCAGCGGTACAGGGTCCTACGAGCAGTACTTC | CASGTGSYEQYF
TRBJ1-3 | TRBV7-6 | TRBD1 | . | TGTGCCAGCAGCGTCGGGACAGCAAAAATAGGAAACACCATATATTTT | CASSVGTAKIGNTIYF
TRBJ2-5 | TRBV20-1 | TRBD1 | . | TGCAGTGCTACTGACAGGGGTGGGGAGACCCAGTACTTC | CSATDRGGETQYF
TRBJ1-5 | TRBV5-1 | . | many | TGCGCCAGCAGCCTCGGGGGTATCGTCGGTCAGCCCCAGCATTTT | CASSLGGIVGQPQHF
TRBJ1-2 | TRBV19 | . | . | TGTGCCAGTAGTAGGGGACTGAACTACGGCTTC | CASSRGLNYGF
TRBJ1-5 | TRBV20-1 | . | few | TGCAGTGCCCCCTCCCCGGCAGCAAGAAATCAGCCCCAGCATTTT | CSAPSPAARNQPQHF
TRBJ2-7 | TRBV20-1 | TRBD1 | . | TGCAGTGCCCCTGGGACAGGGACCATCGACGAGCAGTACTTC | CSAPGTGTIDEQYF
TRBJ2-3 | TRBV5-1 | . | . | TGCGCCAGCAACGCCACGACCTCCACAGATACGCAGTATTTT | CASNATTSTDTQYF
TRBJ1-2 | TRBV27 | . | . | TGTGCCAGCAGTCCCCGGGGAGGGGGACCTTACACCTTC | CASSPRGGGPYTF
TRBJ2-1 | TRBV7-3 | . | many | TGTGCCAGCAGCGTAAACCCATACAATGAGCAGTTCTTC | CASSVNPYNEQFF
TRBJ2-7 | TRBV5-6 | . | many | TGTGCCAGCAAGCTTGGGGCAACCTCCTACGAGCAGTACTTC | CASKLGATSYEQYF
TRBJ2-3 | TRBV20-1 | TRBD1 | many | TGCAGCGGGACAGGCCCCCCCGGAGTCAGCACAGATACGCAGTATTTT | CSGTGPPGVSTDTQYF
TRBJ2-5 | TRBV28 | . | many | TGTGCCAGCAGTTTATACAGCACCATAGAGACCCAGTACTTC | CASSLYSTIETQYF
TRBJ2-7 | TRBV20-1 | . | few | TGCAGTGCTAGTGCAGGGTCCGCGAGCTCCTACGAGCAGTACTTC | CSASAGSASSYEQYF
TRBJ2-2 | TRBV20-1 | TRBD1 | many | TGCAGTGCTAGAACACCGGGACAGGGAACCGGGGAGCTGTTTTTT | CSARTPGQGTGELFF
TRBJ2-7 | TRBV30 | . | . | TGTGCCTGCAATCCGGTAGAAGGTCAGTACTTC | CACNPVEGQYF
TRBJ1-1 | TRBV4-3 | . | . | TGCGCCAGCAGCCAACCAGGGATTGGGGCTGAAGCTTTCTTT | CASSQPGIGAEAFF
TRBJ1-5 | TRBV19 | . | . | TGTGCCACCCTTGGTTGGGGTTTGCATCGGCCCCAGCATTTT | CATLGWGLHRPQHF
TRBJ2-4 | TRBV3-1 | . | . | TGTGCCAGCAGCCAAGATAGTATCGGGGCCACCTTCTTC | CASSQDSIGATFF
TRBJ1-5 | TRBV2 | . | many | TGTGCCAGCAGTGATCGGTTTGCCGGTCAGCCCCAGCATTTT | CASSDRFAGQPQHF
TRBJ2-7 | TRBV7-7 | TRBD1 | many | TGTGCTAGCAGCTTTAACAGGGGGCCCGGCCTTACCTACGAGCAGTACTTC | CASSFNRGPGLTYEQYF
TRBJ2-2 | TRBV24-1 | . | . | TGTGCCACCAGTGACTCCGGATACACCGGGGAGCTGTTTTTT | CATSDSGYTGELFF
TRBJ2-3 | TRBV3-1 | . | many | TGTGCCAGCAGCCAGGGCGGCAGGGGCGGTCGGGATACGCAGTATTTT | CASSQGGRGGRDTQYF
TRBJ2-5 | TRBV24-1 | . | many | TGTGCCACCAGTGATTTCGGGCAGGAGCTAGAGACCCAGTACTTC | CATSDFGQELETQYF
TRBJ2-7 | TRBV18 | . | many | TGTGCCAGCTCACCAGACAGGCAGTCCTACGAGCAGTACTTC | CASSPDRQSYEQYF